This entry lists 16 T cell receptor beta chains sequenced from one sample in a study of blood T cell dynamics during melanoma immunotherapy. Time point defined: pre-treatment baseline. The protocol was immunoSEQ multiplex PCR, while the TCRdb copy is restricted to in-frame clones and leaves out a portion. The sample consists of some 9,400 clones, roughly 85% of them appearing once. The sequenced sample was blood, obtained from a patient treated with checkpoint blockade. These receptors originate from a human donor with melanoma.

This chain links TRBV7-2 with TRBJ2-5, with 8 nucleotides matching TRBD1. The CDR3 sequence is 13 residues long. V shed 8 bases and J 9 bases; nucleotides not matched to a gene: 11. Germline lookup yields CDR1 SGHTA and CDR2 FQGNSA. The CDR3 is CASGLDRGRAQYF. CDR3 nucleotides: TGTGCCAGCGGCCTCGACAGGGGTAGGGCCCAGTACTTC.

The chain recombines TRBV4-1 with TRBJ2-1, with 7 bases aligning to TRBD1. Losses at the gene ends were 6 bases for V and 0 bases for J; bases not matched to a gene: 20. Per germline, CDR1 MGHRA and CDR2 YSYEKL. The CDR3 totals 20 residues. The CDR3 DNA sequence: TGCGCCAGCAGTCTTCCACTAATAACCCCGGGACAGAGCTCCTACAATGAGCAGTTCTTC. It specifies CASSLPLITPGQSSYNEQFF.

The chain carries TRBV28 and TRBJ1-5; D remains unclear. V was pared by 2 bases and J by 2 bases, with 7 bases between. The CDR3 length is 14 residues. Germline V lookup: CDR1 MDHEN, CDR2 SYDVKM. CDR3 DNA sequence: TGTGCCAGCAGTTTAGGTAAGGGCAATCAGCCCCAGCATTTT. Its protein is CASSLGKGNQPQHF. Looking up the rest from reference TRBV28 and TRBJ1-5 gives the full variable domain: DVKVTQSSRYLVKRTGEKVFLECVQDMDHENMFWYRQDPGLGLRLIYFSYDVKMKEKGDIPEGYSVSREKKERFSLILESASTNQTSMYLCASSLGKGNQPQHFGDGTRLSIL.

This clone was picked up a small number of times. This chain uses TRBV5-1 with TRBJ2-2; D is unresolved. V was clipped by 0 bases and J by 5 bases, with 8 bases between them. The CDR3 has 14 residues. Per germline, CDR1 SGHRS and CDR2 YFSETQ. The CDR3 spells CASSLGEGTGELFF. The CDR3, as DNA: TGCGCCAGCAGCTTGGGGGAAGGGACCGGGGAGCTGTTTTTT.

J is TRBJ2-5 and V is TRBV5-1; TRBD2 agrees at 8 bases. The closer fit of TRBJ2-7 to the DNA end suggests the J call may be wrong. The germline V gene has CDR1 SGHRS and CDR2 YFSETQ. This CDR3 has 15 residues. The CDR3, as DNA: TGCGCCAGCAGCCCGGGAGGGCAAGTGGGCCACGAGCAGTACTTC. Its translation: CASSPGGQVGHEQYF.

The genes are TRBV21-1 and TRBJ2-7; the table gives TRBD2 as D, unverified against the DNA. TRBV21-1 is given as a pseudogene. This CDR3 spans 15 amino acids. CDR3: CASSPLAGGPREQYF. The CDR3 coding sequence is TGTGCCAGCAGCCCCCTAGCGGGGGGGCCGCGGGAGCAGTACTTC.

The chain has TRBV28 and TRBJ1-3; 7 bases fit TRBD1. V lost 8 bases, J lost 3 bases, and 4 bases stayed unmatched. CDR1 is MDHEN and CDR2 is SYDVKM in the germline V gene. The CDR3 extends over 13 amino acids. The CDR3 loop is CASVRGLGNTIYF. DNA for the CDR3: TGTGCCAGCGTAAGGGGGCTTGGAAACACCATATATTTT.

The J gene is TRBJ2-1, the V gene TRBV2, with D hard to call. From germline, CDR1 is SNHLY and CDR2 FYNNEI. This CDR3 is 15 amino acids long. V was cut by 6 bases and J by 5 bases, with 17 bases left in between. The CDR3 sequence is CASRKDVGPNNEQFF. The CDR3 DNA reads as TGTGCCAGCAGAAAGGACGTGGGCCCAAACAATGAGCAGTTCTTC. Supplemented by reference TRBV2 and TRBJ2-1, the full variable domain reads EPEVTQTPSHQVTQMGQEVILRCVPISNHLYFYWYRQILGQKVEFLVSFYNNEISEKSEIFDDQFSVERPDGSNFTLKIRSTKLEDSAMYFCASRKDVGPNNEQFFGPGTRLTVL.

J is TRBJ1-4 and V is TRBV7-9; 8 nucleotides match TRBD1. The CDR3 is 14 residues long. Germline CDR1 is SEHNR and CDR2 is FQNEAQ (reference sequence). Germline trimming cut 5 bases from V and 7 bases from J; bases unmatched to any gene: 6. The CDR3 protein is CASSEDRAREKLFF. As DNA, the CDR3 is TGTGCCAGCAGCGAGGACAGGGCACGTGAAAAACTGTTTTTT.

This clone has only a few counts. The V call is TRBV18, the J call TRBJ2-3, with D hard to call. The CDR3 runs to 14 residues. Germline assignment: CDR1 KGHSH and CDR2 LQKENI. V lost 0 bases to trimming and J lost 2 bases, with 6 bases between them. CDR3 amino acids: CASSPPWSTDTQYF. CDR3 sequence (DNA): TGTGCCAGCTCACCACCGTGGTCCACAGATACGCAGTATTTT.

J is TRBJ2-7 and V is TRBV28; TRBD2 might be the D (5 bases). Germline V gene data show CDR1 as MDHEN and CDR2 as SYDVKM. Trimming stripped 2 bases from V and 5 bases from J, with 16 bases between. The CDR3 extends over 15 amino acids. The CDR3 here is CASSLSWRLVHEQYF. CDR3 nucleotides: TGTGCCAGCAGTTTAAGTTGGAGGCTTGTCCACGAGCAGTACTTC.

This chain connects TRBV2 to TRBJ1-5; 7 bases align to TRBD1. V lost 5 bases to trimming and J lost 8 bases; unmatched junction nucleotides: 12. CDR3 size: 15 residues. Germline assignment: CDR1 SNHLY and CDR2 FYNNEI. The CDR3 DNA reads TGTGCCAGCAGTCGCGAGACAGGGCGAGGAGAGCCCCAGCATTTT. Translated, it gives CASSRETGRGEPQHF.

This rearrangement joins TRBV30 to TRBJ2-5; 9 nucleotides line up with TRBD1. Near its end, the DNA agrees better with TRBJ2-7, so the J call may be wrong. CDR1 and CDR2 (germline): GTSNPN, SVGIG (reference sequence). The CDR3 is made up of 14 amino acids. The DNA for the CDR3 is TGTGCCTGGTCGACAGGGGGGGGTCTTGGCGAGCAGTACTTC. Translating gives CAWSTGGGLGEQYF.

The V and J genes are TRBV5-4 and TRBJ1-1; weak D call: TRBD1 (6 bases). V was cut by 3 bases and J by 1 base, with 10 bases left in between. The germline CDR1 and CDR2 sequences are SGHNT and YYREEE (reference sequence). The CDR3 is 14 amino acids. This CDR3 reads CASSWDTGNTEAFF. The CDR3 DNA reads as TGTGCCAGCAGCTGGGACACAGGGAACACTGAAGCTTTCTTT.

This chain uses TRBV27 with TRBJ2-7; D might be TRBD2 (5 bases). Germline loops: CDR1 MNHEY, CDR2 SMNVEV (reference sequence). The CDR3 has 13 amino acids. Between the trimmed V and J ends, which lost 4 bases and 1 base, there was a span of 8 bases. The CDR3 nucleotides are TGTGCCAGCAGTTGGACGGGATCCTACGAGCAGTACTTC. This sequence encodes CASSWTGSYEQYF.

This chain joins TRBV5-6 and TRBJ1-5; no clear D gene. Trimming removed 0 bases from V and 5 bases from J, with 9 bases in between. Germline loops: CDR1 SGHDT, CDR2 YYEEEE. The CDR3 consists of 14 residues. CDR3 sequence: CASSLALADQPQHF. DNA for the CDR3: TGTGCCAGCAGCTTGGCGTTGGCCGATCAGCCCCAGCATTTT.